This T cell receptor beta chain emerged from a study of shared clonotypes between healthy human individuals. Study-wide results and limits: Sequencing depth was a factor that was expected to affect clonotype sharing among donors.

This clone was seen a single time. Its specificity is not known. Measured with immunoSEQ multiplex PCR; TCRdb has only the in-frame clones, and not every one. The data show 950,000 to 1,200,000 clones, with approximately 80% seen just once and about 0.94% held by the top ten. Germline CDR1 and CDR2: LGHNA and YNFKEQ. The V and J ends lost 5 bases and 0 bases, in that order; junction bases with no gene match: 5. The CDR3 is 15 amino acids. The gene calls are TRBV4-2 and TRBJ1-1, with 8 bases fitting TRBD1. This receptor was identified in a young man in good health. Some clones in this sample may be carry-over from other donors' samples. Input material: memory CD4+ T cells from PBMCs. Noted subset: CD45RA-negative fraction. The CDR3, as DNA: TGTGCCAGCAGCACAGGACAGGGCTTGAACACTGAAGCTTTCTTT. Amino acid sequence: CASSTGQGLNTEAFF.